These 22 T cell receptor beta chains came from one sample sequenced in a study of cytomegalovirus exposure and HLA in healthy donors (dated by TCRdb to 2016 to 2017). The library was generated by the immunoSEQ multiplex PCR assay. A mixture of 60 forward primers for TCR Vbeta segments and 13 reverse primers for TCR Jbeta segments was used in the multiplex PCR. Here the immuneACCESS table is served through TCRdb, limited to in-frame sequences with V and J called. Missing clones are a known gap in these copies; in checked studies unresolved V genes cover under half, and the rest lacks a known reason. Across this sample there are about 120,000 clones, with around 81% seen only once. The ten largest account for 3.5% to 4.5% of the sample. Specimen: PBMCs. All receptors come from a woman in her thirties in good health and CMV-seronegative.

DNA of the CDR3: TGTGCCAGCAGCTTAGCTGGCAGGGGTAGTGAGCAGTTCTTC. Its protein is CASSLAGRGSEQFF. The chain uses TRBV7-9 and TRBJ2-1; D possibly corresponds to TRBD1 (6 bases). Germline V gene data show CDR1 as SEHNR and CDR2 as FQNEAQ (reference sequence). This CDR3 has 14 residues. V was trimmed by 0 bases and J by 9 bases, leaving 12 bases between them.

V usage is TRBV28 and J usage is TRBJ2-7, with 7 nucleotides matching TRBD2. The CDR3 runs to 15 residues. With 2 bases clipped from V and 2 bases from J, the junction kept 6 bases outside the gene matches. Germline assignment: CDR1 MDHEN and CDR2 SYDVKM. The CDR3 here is CASSLPSGNPYEQYF. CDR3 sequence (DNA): TGTGCCAGCAGTTTACCCAGCGGGAACCCCTACGAGCAGTACTTC.

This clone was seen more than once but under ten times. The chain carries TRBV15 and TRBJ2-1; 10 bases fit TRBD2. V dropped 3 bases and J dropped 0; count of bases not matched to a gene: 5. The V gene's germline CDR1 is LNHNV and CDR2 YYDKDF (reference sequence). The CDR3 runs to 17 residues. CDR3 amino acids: CATSSFSGRSSYNEQFF. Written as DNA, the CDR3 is TGTGCCACCAGCAGTTTTAGCGGGAGGAGCTCCTACAATGAGCAGTTCTTC.

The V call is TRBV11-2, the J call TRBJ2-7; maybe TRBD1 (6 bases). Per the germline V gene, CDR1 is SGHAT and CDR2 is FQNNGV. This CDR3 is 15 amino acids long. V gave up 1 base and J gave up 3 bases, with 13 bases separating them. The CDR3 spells CASSLGAGENYEQYF. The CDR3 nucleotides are TGTGCCAGCAGCTTAGGAGCAGGGGAGAACTACGAGCAGTACTTC. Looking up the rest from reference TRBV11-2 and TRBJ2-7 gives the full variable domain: EAGVAQSPRYKIIEKRQSVAFWCNPISGHATLYWYQQILGQGPKLLIQFQNNGVVDDSQLPKDRFSAERLKGVDSTLKIQPAKLEDSAVYLCASSLGAGENYEQYFGPGTRLTVT.

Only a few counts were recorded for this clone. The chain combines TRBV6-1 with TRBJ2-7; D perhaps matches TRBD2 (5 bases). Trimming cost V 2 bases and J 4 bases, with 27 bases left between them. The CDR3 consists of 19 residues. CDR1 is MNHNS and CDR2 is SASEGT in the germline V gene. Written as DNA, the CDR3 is TGTGCCAGCAGTGAACCCGGGCGAGGGTGGACTCGCAGGAGTTACGAGCAGTACTTC. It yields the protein CASSEPGRGWTRRSYEQYF.

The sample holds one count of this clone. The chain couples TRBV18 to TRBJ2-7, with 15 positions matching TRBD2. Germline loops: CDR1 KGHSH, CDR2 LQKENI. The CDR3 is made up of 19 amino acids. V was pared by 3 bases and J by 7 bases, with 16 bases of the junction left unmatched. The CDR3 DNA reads TGTGCCAGCTCACCCTATCTAAGGACTAGCGGGAGGGCCATAAGGGAGCAGTACTTC. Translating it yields CASSPYLRTSGRAIREQYF.

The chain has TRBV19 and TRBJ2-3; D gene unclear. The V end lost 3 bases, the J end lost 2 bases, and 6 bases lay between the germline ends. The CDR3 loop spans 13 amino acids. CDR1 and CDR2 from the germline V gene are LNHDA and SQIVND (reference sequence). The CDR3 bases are TGTGCCAGTAGTATTAGTTTCACAGATACGCAGTATTTT. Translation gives CASSISFTDTQYF.

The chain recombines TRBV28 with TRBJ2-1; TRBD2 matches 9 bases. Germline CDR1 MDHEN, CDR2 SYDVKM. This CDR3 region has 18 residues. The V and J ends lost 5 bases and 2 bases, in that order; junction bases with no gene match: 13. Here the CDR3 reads CASSPRGRGGRAYNEQFF. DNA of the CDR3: TGTGCCAGCAGTCCCAGGGGACGTGGCGGGAGGGCCTACAATGAGCAGTTCTTC.

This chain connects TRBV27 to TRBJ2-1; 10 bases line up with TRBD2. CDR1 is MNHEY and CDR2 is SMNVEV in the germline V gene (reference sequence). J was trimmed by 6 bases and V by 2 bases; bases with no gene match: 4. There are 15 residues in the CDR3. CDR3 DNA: TGTGCCAGCAGTTTAGCTAGGACTAGCGGCAATGAGCAGTTCTTC. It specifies CASSLARTSGNEQFF.

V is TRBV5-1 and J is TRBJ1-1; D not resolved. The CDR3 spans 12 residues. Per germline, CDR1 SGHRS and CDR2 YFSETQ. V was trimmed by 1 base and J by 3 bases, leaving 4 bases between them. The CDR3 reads CASSLSDTEAFF. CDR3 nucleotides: TGCGCCAGCAGCTTGTCTGACACTGAAGCTTTCTTT. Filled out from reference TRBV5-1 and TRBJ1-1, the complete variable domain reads KAGVTQTPRYLIKTRGQQVTLSCSPISGHRSVSWYQQTPGQGLQFLFEYFSETQRNKGNFPGRFSGRQFSNSRSEMNVSTLELGDSALYLCASSLSDTEAFFGQGTRLTVV.

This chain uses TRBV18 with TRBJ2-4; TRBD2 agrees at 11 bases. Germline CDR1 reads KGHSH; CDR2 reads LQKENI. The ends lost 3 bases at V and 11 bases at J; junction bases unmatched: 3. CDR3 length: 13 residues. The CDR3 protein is CASSPGTSGFQYF. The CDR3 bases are TGTGCCAGCTCACCCGGGACTAGCGGATTTCAGTACTTC.

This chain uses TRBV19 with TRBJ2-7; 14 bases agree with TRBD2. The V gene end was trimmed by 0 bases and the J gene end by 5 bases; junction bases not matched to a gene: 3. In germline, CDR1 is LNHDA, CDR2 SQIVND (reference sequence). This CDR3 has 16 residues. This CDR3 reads CASSIDLGLAGDEQYF. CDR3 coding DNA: TGTGCCAGTAGTATAGATCTGGGACTAGCGGGAGACGAGCAGTACTTC.

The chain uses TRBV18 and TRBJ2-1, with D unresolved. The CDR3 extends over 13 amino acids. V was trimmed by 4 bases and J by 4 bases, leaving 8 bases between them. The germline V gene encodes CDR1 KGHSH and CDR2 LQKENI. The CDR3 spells CASSRTNYNEQFF. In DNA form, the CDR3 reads TGTGCCAGCTCACGAACTAATTACAATGAGCAGTTCTTC.

CDR3 DNA sequence: TGCAGCGCCGGACAGGGCAACGAGCAGTACTTC. Encoded protein: CSAGQGNEQYF. V gene TRBV29-1 combines with J gene TRBJ2-7, with 8 bases matching TRBD1. The CDR3 sequence is 11 residues long. The ends lost 7 bases at V and 5 bases at J; junction bases unmatched: 4. In germline, CDR1 is SQVTM, CDR2 ANQGSEA.

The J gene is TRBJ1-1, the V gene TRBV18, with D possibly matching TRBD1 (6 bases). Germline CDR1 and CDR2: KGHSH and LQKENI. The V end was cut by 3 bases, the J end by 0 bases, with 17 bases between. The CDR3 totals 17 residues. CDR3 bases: TGTGCCAGCTCACCTCTTACCGGGACACCGATGAACACTGAAGCTTTCTTT. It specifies CASSPLTGTPMNTEAFF.

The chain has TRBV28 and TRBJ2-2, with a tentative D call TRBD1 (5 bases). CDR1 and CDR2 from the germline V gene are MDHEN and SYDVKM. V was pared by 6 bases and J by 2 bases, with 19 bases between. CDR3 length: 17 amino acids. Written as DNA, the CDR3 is TGTGCCAGCAGCCCCCCGGCAGGGCTTGCAAACACCGGGGAGCTGTTTTTT. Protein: CASSPPAGLANTGELFF.

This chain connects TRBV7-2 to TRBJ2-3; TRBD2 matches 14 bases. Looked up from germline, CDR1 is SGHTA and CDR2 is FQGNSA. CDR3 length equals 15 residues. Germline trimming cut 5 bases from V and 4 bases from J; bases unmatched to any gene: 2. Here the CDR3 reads CASSQGLAGADTQYF. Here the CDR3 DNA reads TGTGCCAGCAGCCAGGGACTAGCGGGAGCAGATACGCAGTATTTT.

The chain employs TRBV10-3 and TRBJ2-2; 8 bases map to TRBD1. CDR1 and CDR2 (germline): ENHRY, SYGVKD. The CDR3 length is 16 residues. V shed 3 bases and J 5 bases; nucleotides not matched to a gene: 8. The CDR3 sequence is CAISESGRGPTGELFF. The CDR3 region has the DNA TGTGCCATCAGTGAAAGTGGCAGGGGGCCAACCGGGGAGCTGTTTTTT.

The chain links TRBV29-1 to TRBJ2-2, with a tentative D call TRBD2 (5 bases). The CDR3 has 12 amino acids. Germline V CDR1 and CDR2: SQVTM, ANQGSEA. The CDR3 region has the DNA TGCGGAGGCATGCGGACCTCCGGGGAGCTGTTTTTT. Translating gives CGGMRTSGELFF.

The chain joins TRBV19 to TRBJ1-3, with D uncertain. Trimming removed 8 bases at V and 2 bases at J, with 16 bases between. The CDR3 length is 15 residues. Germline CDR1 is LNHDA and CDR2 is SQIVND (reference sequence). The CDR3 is CASPVGGKAGNTIYF. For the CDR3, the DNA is TGTGCCAGTCCCGTGGGAGGGAAGGCTGGAAACACCATATATTTT.

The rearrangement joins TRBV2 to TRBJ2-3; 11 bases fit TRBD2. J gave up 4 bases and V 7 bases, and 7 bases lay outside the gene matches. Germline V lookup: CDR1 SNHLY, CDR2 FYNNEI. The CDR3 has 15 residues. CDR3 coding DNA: TGTGCCAGCACCCTGACTAGCGGGACTGCAGATACGCAGTATTTT. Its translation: CASTLTSGTADTQYF. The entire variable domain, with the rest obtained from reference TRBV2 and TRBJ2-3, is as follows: EPEVTQTPSHQVTQMGQEVILRCVPISNHLYFYWYRQILGQKVEFLVSFYNNEISEKSEIFDDQFSVERPDGSNFTLKIRSTKLEDSAMYFCASTLTSGTADTQYFGPGTRLTVL.

The CDR3 nucleotides read TGTGCCAGCAGCTCCTGGACAGGGGGCTATGAGCAGTTCTTC. It specifies CASSSWTGGYEQFF. This chain links TRBV7-9 with TRBJ2-1; 11 nucleotides match TRBD1. The germline V gene encodes CDR1 SEHNR and CDR2 FQNEAQ (reference sequence). The CDR3 has 14 residues. Unmatched junction bases numbered 4, after V lost 4 bases and J lost 8 bases.